The next 15 T cell receptor beta chains were all read from a single sample in a study of siplizumab effects on memory and regulatory T cells. Clones were sequenced by immunoSEQ multiplex PCR, and TCRdb holds only the in-frame ones, with some missing. The table has 60,000 to 65,000 clones, less than 80% seen once; the top ten hold roughly 0.4%. Sequenced sample: memory CD4+ T cells sorted from blood. These receptors originate from a human donor in good health.

The table lists this clone with a few counts. The gene calls are TRBV30 and TRBJ1-2; no clear D. The CDR3 length is 12 residues. Germline V gene lookup returns CDR1 GTSNPN and CDR2 SVGIG (reference sequence). Trimming stripped 3 bases from V and 1 base from J, with 6 bases between. CDR3: CAWSEGNYGYTF. The CDR3, as DNA: TGTGCCTGGAGCGAGGGTAACTATGGCTACACCTTC.

The CDR3 region has the DNA TGTGCCAGCAGCTTAGGGGGCCCTGAAGCTTTCTTT. Translated, it gives CASSLGGPEAFF. This sequence joins TRBV7-2 and TRBJ1-1; TRBD1 is a possible D gene (5 bases). Per the germline V gene, CDR1 is SGHTA and CDR2 is FQGNSA. The CDR3 runs 12 residues. V lost 1 base and J 6 bases, leaving 6 bases between the germline ends.

The DNA for the CDR3 is TGTGCCAGCAGCTCCCGGGGAAATCAGCCCCAGCATTTT. Protein sequence: CASSSRGNQPQHF. The chain couples TRBV7-3 to TRBJ1-5; no definite D call. Germline-derived CDR1 and CDR2 are SGHTA and FQGTGA. The germline V and J ends were trimmed by 4 bases and 4 bases, with 8 bases remaining between them. CDR3 length: 13 amino acids.

This clone came up once. This chain uses TRBV19 with TRBJ2-5, with D unclear. Germline V gene data show CDR1 as LNHDA and CDR2 as SQIVND (reference sequence). The V gene lost 5 bases and the J gene lost 5 bases, with 9 bases spanning the gap. The CDR3 runs to 12 residues. In nucleotides, the CDR3 is TGTGCCAGTAGTTTCTTGGGGGAGACCCAGTACTTC. Translating gives CASSFLGETQYF.

V usage is TRBV7-2 and J usage is TRBJ2-7, with 9 bases that match TRBD2. This CDR3 region has 14 residues. J lost 5 bases, V lost 3 bases, and 5 bases had no gene match. Per the germline V gene, CDR1 is SGHTA and CDR2 is FQGNSA. The CDR3 here is CASSLGGGAHEQYF. In DNA form, the CDR3 reads TGTGCCAGCAGCTTGGGCGGGGGGGCTCACGAGCAGTACTTC.

The chain recombines TRBV9 with TRBJ2-2; the D is unclear. The CDR3 length is 13 residues. Germline V gene lookup returns CDR1 SGDLS and CDR2 YYNGEE. V was pared by 7 bases and J by 1 base, with 8 bases between. Written as DNA, the CDR3 is TGTGCCAGCGAGGCTAGGAACACCGGGGAGCTGTTTTTT. Its protein is CASEARNTGELFF.

The chain joins TRBV10-2 to TRBJ2-3; D is perhaps TRBD2 (6 bases). Germline V gene lookup returns CDR1 WSHSY and CDR2 SAAADI. The V gene lost 4 bases and the J gene lost 2 bases, with 16 bases spanning the gap. This CDR3 spans 16 amino acids. The CDR3, as DNA: TGCGCCAGCAGTGTTCGCGGGGCGAGTCCCACAGATACGCAGTATTTT. Its protein product is CASSVRGASPTDTQYF.

V is TRBV18 and J is TRBJ1-5, with 9 bases that match TRBD1. Trimming removed 4 bases from V and 4 bases from J; junction bases left unmatched: 8. Per germline, CDR1 KGHSH and CDR2 LQKENI. The length of the CDR3 is 16 residues. DNA for the CDR3: TGTGCCAGCTCACAAAACCCGGGACAGGGAAATCAGCCCCAGCATTTT. It yields the protein CASSQNPGQGNQPQHF.

By share of the sample, this clone is medium-sized. The chain joins TRBV10-1 to TRBJ1-6; D uncertain. V dropped 6 bases and J dropped 8 bases, with 2 bases sitting between them. This CDR3 region has 10 residues. In germline, CDR1 is WNHNN, CDR2 SYGVQD (reference sequence). Here the CDR3 reads CASSDSPLHF. CDR3 nucleotide sequence: TGCGCCAGCAGCGATTCACCCCTCCACTTT.

The chain recombines TRBV5-4 with TRBJ1-2, with 9 bases fitting TRBD1. Germline CDR1 reads SGHNT; CDR2 reads YYREEE (reference sequence). This CDR3 is 16 amino acids long. J was trimmed by 0 bases and V by 4 bases; bases with no gene match: 7. The CDR3, as DNA: TGTGCCAGCAGCGACCAAAACAGGGGGCCTAACTATGGCTACACCTTC. Its translation is CASSDQNRGPNYGYTF.

The genes are TRBV10-3 and TRBJ1-1; 8 nucleotides agree with TRBD1. The CDR3 covers 13 residues. The V segment lost 4 bases and the J segment 5 bases; nucleotides outside the gene matches: 3. Germline V lookup: CDR1 ENHRY, CDR2 SYGVKD. CDR3 sequence reads: CAISGTGMTEAFF. CDR3 bases: TGTGCCATCAGTGGGACAGGGATGACTGAAGCTTTCTTT.

This clone occurred a few times. The chain combines TRBV12-5 with TRBJ2-5; the match to TRBD1 covers 9 bases. Germline CDR1 LGHNT, CDR2 FRNRAP. The CDR3 sequence is 15 residues long. J lost 5 bases, V lost 1 base, and 5 bases had no gene match. CDR3 nucleotide sequence: TGTGCTAGTGGTTTGGCGGGACAGGGAAGGGAGACCCAGTACTTC. Amino acid sequence: CASGLAGQGRETQYF.

The chain joins TRBV27 to TRBJ1-2; TRBD1 might be the D (6 bases). Germline lookup yields CDR1 MNHEY and CDR2 SMNVEV (reference sequence). Between the trimmed V and J ends, which lost 4 bases and 8 bases, there was a span of 14 bases. The CDR3 has 13 residues. The chain's CDR3 is CASSSPGQGGYTF. In DNA form, the CDR3 reads TGTGCCAGCAGTTCCCCGGGCCAGGGGGGCTACACCTTC.

V gene TRBV7-2 combines with J gene TRBJ1-2, with D uncertain. CDR3 length: 15 amino acids. Germline CDR1 and CDR2: SGHTA and FQGNSA. V gave up 4 bases and J gave up 7 bases, with 19 bases separating them. The CDR3 loop reads CASSSDPKALGGYTF. CDR3 in DNA: TGTGCCAGCAGCTCGGACCCTAAAGCCCTAGGTGGCTACACCTTC.

The chain employs TRBV5-1 and TRBJ1-2; 9 nucleotides line up with TRBD1. J lost 8 bases, V lost 1 base, and 6 bases had no gene match. Germline lookup yields CDR1 SGHRS and CDR2 YFSETQ. The CDR3 totals 14 residues. The CDR3 DNA follows: TGCGCCAGCAGCTTGCCCACAGGGGGCGAAGGCTACACCTTC. Its translation is CASSLPTGGEGYTF.